One sample yielded the 13 T cell receptor beta chains listed below, sequenced in a study of blood T cells in healthy people across ages. With a J-beta primer mix and a sample-barcoded 5' primer, a second PCR ran about 6 to 11 cycles. TCRdb processed the 5' RACE reads anew with MiXCR; each CDR3 protein has one entry. The sample yields some 900,000 distinct CDR3 sequences, under 30% seen once. Sequenced input: blood. The origin of the receptors is an elderly woman in good health.

The sample holds a few counts of this clonotype. The rearrangement uses TRBV20-1 and TRBJ2-1; 14 positions match TRBD2. V lost 6 bases and J lost 9; bases outside the gene matches: 7. In germline, CDR1 is DFQATT, CDR2 SNEGSKA (reference sequence). There are 14 residues in the CDR3. The CDR3 DNA reads TGCAGTGCGGAGCAGACTAGCGGGGGGGGTGAGCAGTTCTTC. Protein: CSAEQTSGGGEQFF.

This clonotype has a count of ten or more. Because the CDR3's place on the DNA is in doubt, the DNA is left out and the CDR3 is given as listed by TCRdb. The rearrangement joins TRBV27 to TRBJ2-7. The germline CDR1 and CDR2 sequences are MNHEY and SMNVEV (reference sequence). The CDR3 length equals 12 residues, ends included. The CDR3 spells CASSTSSYEQYF.

This clonotype was detected ten times or more. V and J are TRBV6-2 or TRBV6-3 and TRBJ2-1, with TRBD1 matching over 9 bases. The CDR3 sequence is 11 residues long. Germline V gene lookup returns CDR1 MNHEY and CDR2 SVGEGT. Trimming at V came to 10 bases and at J to 9 bases, leaving 4 bases not matched to a gene. The CDR3 region has the DNA TGTGCCACACAGGGGGCGGGTGAGCAGTTCTTC. Its translation: CATQGAGEQFF.

This clonotype has at least ten counts. The chain combines TRBV20-1 with TRBJ2-5; D may be TRBD1 (5 bases). Trimming removed 7 bases from V and 1 base from J, with 13 bases in between. CDR3 length: 13 amino acids. Germline CDR1 reads DFQATT; CDR2 reads SNEGSKA (reference sequence). CDR3 sequence: CSGLEDTQETQYF. The DNA of the CDR3 is TGCAGTGGCCTTGAGGACACCCAAGAGACCCAGTACTTC.

Turning to this clonotype: Just one base apart from a much larger clone, this may be a read error. The rearrangement uses TRBV9 and TRBJ1-4; D call uncertain. Germline V CDR1 and CDR2: SGDLS, YYNGEE. The CDR3 extends over 14 amino acids. In DNA form, the CDR3 reads TGTGCCAGCAGCGTATCATGGGATCTCGAAAAACGGTTTTTT. It yields the protein CASSVSWDLEKRFF.

On this clonotype itself: Possible read error: a much larger clone is one base away. The CDR3 DNA follows: TGCGCCAGCAGCCAAGGCGTTATGGGCCGGGGACGGGGCAACACAGATACGCAGTATTTT. This translates into CASSQGVMGRGRGNTDTQYF. The chain is built from TRBV4-3 and TRBJ2-3; D may be TRBD1 or TRBD2 (5 bases each). This CDR3 is 20 amino acids long. CDR1 is LGHNA, CDR2 YSLEER, per germline. Trimming cost V 1 base and J 2 bases, with 25 bases left between them.

Ten or more counts support this clonotype. V gene TRBV18 combines with J gene TRBJ2-3, with TRBD1 matching over 7 bases. V lost 2 bases and J lost 1; bases outside the gene matches: 3. Germline V gene lookup returns CDR1 KGHSH and CDR2 LQKENI. The CDR3 is 15 amino acids. DNA of the CDR3: TGTGCCAGCTCACCAAACACAGGGGGCACAGATACGCAGTATTTT. Its translation is CASSPNTGGTDTQYF.

This clonotype has only a few counts. The J gene is TRBJ2-7, the V gene TRBV6-5; perhaps TRBD1 as D (6 bases). CDR1 and CDR2 from the germline V gene are MNHEY and SVGAGI. The CDR3 covers 15 residues. Trimming removed 6 bases from V and 0 bases from J, with 15 bases in between. The CDR3, as DNA: TGTGCCAGCAGACTAAACAGGGCCACCTCCTACGAGCAGTACTTC. Protein product: CASRLNRATSYEQYF.

A few counts support this clonotype. The CDR3 bases are TGTGCCTGGAGCCACGGTTTGAATCAGCCCCAGCATTTT. It encodes CAWSHGLNQPQHF. The V and J genes are TRBV30 and TRBJ1-5; D uncertain. The CDR3 loop spans 13 amino acids. Germline V gene data show CDR1 as GTSNPN and CDR2 as SVGIG (reference sequence). Trimming took off 3 bases at V and 4 bases at J, with 10 bases between the two ends.

This clonotype was recorded a few times. The junction does not match germline at one end; this may be a read error. This chain links TRBV10-3 with TRBJ1-1, with TRBD1 matching 8 bases. CDR1 is ENHRY and CDR2 is SYGVKD in the germline V gene. This CDR3 spans 15 amino acids. DNA for the CDR3: TGTGCCATCAGTGAGTCGGACAGGGAGAACGCTGAAGCTTTCTTT. This encodes CAISESDRENAEAFF.

CDR3 in amino acids: CASSPLPATADLAKNIQYF. As DNA, the CDR3 is TGTGCCAGCTCACCACTCCCAGCGACAGCCGATCTAGCCAAAAACATTCAGTACTTC. The gene calls are TRBV18 and TRBJ2-4; D perhaps matches TRBD1 (5 bases). The CDR3 has 19 amino acids. Per germline, CDR1 KGHSH and CDR2 LQKENI. V was trimmed by 1 base and J by 0 bases, leaving 19 bases between them.

This clonotype was seen repeatedly, ten times or more. The chain uses TRBV20-1 and TRBJ1-1, with a weak D call TRBD1 (5 bases). Germline assignment: CDR1 DFQATT and CDR2 SNEGSKA (reference sequence). The CDR3 loop spans 10 amino acids. Trimming cost V 2 bases and J 10 bases, with 8 bases left between them. CDR3 protein: CSARWRGAFF. In DNA form, the CDR3 reads TGCAGTGCTAGATGGAGGGGAGCTTTCTTT.

This clonotype showed up many times. The V gene is TRBV5-1, the J gene TRBJ2-5; D unclear. The V and J ends lost 4 bases and 5 bases respectively, with 15 bases between them. This CDR3 spans 14 amino acids. CDR1 and CDR2 from the germline V gene are SGHRS and YFSETQ. The DNA of the CDR3 is TGCGCCAGCAGCGAACCTTGGGCAAAGGAGACCCAGTACTTC. The encoded protein is CASSEPWAKETQYF.